This TCR beta chain was sequenced in a study of technical replicates of blood from four donors. Clones were sequenced by immunoSEQ multiplex PCR, and TCRdb holds only the in-frame ones, with some missing. The sample has roughly 87,000 clones, roughly 94% seen once; the top ten hold 0.2% to 0.25%. Germline CDR1 is MGHRA and CDR2 is YSYEKL. The junction had 5 bases not matched to a gene; V was cut back by 4 bases and J by 5 bases. CDR3 size: 14 residues. The chain carries TRBV4-1 and TRBJ1-5; 7 bases agree with TRBD1. The sample taken for sequencing was T cells isolated from PBMCs. The TCR originated in a human donor in good health. CDR3 sequence reads: CASSRGTADQPQHF. The CDR3 DNA reads TGCGCCAGCAGCCGCGGGACAGCCGATCAGCCCCAGCATTTT.